This TCR beta chain was documented in a study of CD8 T cells in ankylosing spondylitis. TCRdb re-derived calls from the 5' RACE reads in MiXCR, one entry per CDR3 protein. This repertoire shows more than 300,000 distinct CDR3 sequences, around a tenth found once; its top ten account for more than 7%. This clonotype showed up just a few times. CDR1 and CDR2 from the germline V gene are LGHDT and YNNKEL (reference sequence). The CDR3 totals 13 residues. The germline V and J ends were trimmed by 5 bases and 7 bases, with 12 bases remaining between them. The TCR comes from a female donor with ankylosing spondylitis or in good health (not recorded which). The material sequenced was blood, either unsorted or a sorted T cell fraction (not recorded which). The rearrangement joins TRBV3-1 to TRBJ2-1; weak D call: TRBD2 (5 bases). The DNA of the CDR3 is TGTGCCAGCAGCTCCTTAGGAGGTAATGAGCAGTTCTTC. As protein: CASSSLGGNEQFF.